A single sample gave rise to the 16 T cell receptor beta chains below, sequenced in a study of blood T cell repertoires in COVID-19 (dated by TCRdb to 2018 to 2020). Library preparation used the immunoSEQ multiplex PCR assay. As stored in TCRdb, this immuneACCESS dataset retains in-frame rearrangements with V and J assigned. A fraction of the clones does not appear; measured against another copy, unresolved V genes explain less than half of the discrepancy, and the remainder lacks a known reason. Here the sample has about 73,000 clones; 82% occur a single time. The ten largest account for 4% to 5% of the sample. Sequencing was performed on peripheral blood. These receptors were taken from a woman aged 55-75 years with acute or convalescent COVID-19.

The chain employs TRBV3-1 (or the pseudogene TRBV3-2) and TRBJ1-1; D ambiguous. Trimming took off 4 bases at V and 0 bases at J, with 3 bases between the two ends. The CDR3 extends over 12 amino acids. Germline V gene data show CDR1 as LGHDT and CDR2 as YNNKEL (reference sequence). CDR3 bases: TGTGCCAGCAGCCTAGTGAACACTGAAGCTTTCTTT. Translating it yields CASSLVNTEAFF.

V usage is TRBV19 and J usage is TRBJ2-1; no firm D call. V lost 3 bases and J 4 bases, leaving 7 bases between the germline ends. This CDR3 spans 13 amino acids. The V gene's germline CDR1 is LNHDA and CDR2 SQIVND (reference sequence). The CDR3 protein is CASSIVRYNEQFF. In DNA form, the CDR3 reads TGTGCCAGTAGTATCGTCAGATACAATGAGCAGTTCTTC.

The chain is built from TRBV6-1 and TRBJ1-4; the D gene is possibly TRBD1 (6 bases). The CDR3 consists of 12 residues. Germline V CDR1 and CDR2: MNHNS, SASEGT. Trimming pared 2 bases from V and 13 bases from J, leaving 11 bases between. CDR3 bases: TGTGCCAGCAGTGAAAGGACAGTGGTACTGTTTTTT. This sequence encodes CASSERTVVLFF.

This chain uses TRBV6-1 with TRBJ2-1; 12 nucleotides line up with TRBD2. Per the germline V gene, CDR1 is MNHNS and CDR2 is SASEGT. Unmatched junction bases numbered 11, after V lost 4 bases and J lost 10 bases. This CDR3 region has 16 residues. The CDR3 region has the DNA TGTGCCAGCAGTGCACCACTAGCGGGAGGCATTGGGGAGCAGTTCTTC. This gives the protein CASSAPLAGGIGEQFF.

V and J are TRBV7-8 and TRBJ1-3; no clear D. This CDR3 is 13 amino acids long. CDR1 and CDR2 (germline): SGHVS, FQNEAQ. V gave up 6 bases and J gave up 2 bases, with 8 bases separating them. This CDR3 reads CASRGGAGNTIYF. DNA of the CDR3: TGTGCCAGCAGGGGCGGGGCTGGAAACACCATATATTTT.

The rearrangement joins TRBV19 to TRBJ2-5; a possible D gene is TRBD2 (7 bases). The CDR3 loop spans 17 amino acids. The germline V gene encodes CDR1 LNHDA and CDR2 SQIVND (reference sequence). Trimming removed 6 bases at V and 0 bases at J, with 20 bases between. Written as DNA, the CDR3 is TGTGCCAGTAGGGGGGCAGGGAGGGCCGGGAACCAAGAGACCCAGTACTTC. Residues: CASRGAGRAGNQETQYF.

The V call is TRBV4-1, the J call TRBJ1-6; 10 nucleotides match TRBD1. The CDR3 sequence is 20 residues long. Germline V gene data show CDR1 as MGHRA and CDR2 as YSYEKL. The V and J ends lost 1 base and 3 bases, in that order; junction bases with no gene match: 12. Here the CDR3 DNA reads TGCGCCAGCAGCCAAGGACCGGGACAGGGGAAGGTTGACTATAATTCACCCCTCCACTTT. It yields the protein CASSQGPGQGKVDYNSPLHF.

V usage is TRBV5-1 and J usage is TRBJ2-1, with TRBD2 identical over 7 bases. V was clipped by 4 bases and J by 2 bases; unmatched bases: 9. The length of the CDR3 is 16 residues. Germline lookup yields CDR1 SGHRS and CDR2 YFSETQ. CDR3 in DNA: TGCGCCAGCAGCGCCCTCGAGAGCGGGACCTACAATGAGCAGTTCTTC. It translates to CASSALESGTYNEQFF.

V usage is TRBV9 and J usage is TRBJ1-5, with D unclear. CDR3 length: 15 amino acids. CDR1 is SGDLS, CDR2 YYNGEE, per germline. V was shortened by 4 bases and J by 1 base, with 12 bases between the two germline ends. The CDR3 DNA reads TGTGCCAGCAGCCCCGCTGTGGGCAGCAATCAGCCCCAGCATTTT. It is translated as CASSPAVGSNQPQHF.

The chain employs TRBV2 and TRBJ1-3; the match to TRBD1 covers 9 bases. The CDR3 spans 15 residues. Trimming removed 5 bases from V and 3 bases from J; junction bases left unmatched: 5. Looked up from germline, CDR1 is SNHLY and CDR2 is FYNNEI. The CDR3, as DNA: TGTGCCAGCAGTCGCGACAGGGGGATTGGAAACACCATATATTTT. This gives the protein CASSRDRGIGNTIYF.

The chain carries TRBV9 and TRBJ2-1; weak D call: TRBD1 (5 bases). The V end lost 3 bases, the J end lost 10 bases, and 20 bases lay between the germline ends. The CDR3 contains 15 residues. Germline V gives CDR1 SGDLS, CDR2 YYNGEE. CDR3 region: CASSAERLGDGEQFF. DNA of the CDR3: TGTGCCAGCAGCGCCGAGAGATTAGGGGATGGGGAGCAGTTCTTC.

This chain joins TRBV28 and TRBJ1-1, with D possibly TRBD1 on 6 matching bases. The CDR3 has 12 amino acids. V was clipped by 11 bases and J by 1 base, with 11 bases between them. CDR1 MDHEN and CDR2 SYDVKM come from the germline V gene. CDR3 nucleotide sequence: TGTGCCTGCCAGACAGGGAACACTGAAGCTTTCTTT. Encoded protein: CACQTGNTEAFF.

J is TRBJ1-5 and V is TRBV29-1; D is perhaps TRBD1 (6 bases). The V end lost 4 bases, the J end lost 6 bases, and 16 bases lay between the germline ends. Germline V gene lookup returns CDR1 SQVTM and CDR2 ANQGSEA. The CDR3 sequence is 14 residues long. The CDR3 loop is CSVGSREGGQPQHF. For the CDR3, the DNA is TGCAGCGTTGGGTCTAGGGAAGGGGGTCAGCCCCAGCATTTT.

The chain joins TRBV27 to TRBJ2-2, with TRBD1 identical over 9 bases. From germline, CDR1 is MNHEY and CDR2 SMNVEV (reference sequence). V gave up 6 bases and J gave up 3 bases; unmatched junction bases: 5. The CDR3 loop spans 15 amino acids. CDR3: CASRRTGAYTGELFF. The CDR3 DNA follows: TGTGCCAGCAGAAGGACAGGGGCCTACACCGGGGAGCTGTTTTTT.

This chain joins TRBV9 and TRBJ1-3, with TRBD1 as a possible D gene (5 bases). Germline V gene data show CDR1 as SGDLS and CDR2 as YYNGEE. Trimming took off 1 base at V and 0 bases at J, with 8 bases between the two ends. This CDR3 is 15 amino acids long. The CDR3, as DNA: TGTGCCAGCAGCGTATCGACAGACTCTGGAAACACCATATATTTT. Translating it yields CASSVSTDSGNTIYF.

The CDR3 sequence: CATSRGLSGTGDQPQHF. CDR3 nucleotides: TGTGCCACCAGCAGAGGCCTCTCCGGGACAGGGGACCAGCCCCAGCATTTT. V gene TRBV15 combines with J gene TRBJ1-5, with TRBD1 matching 10 bases. From germline, CDR1 is LNHNV and CDR2 YYDKDF (reference sequence). This CDR3 contains 17 residues. Germline trimming cut 1 base from V and 7 bases from J; bases unmatched to any gene: 10.